This is a list of T cell receptor beta chains from one sample in a study of blood T cell repertoires in COVID-19. Profiling relied on immunoSEQ multiplex PCR, and the TCRdb table lists in-frame clones only, not all of them. The table includes roughly 570,000 clones, roughly nine tenths detected once. The sequenced sample consisted of peripheral blood. The receptors here all came from a woman aged 45-65 years with COVID-19, enrolled during active disease. Each CDR3 is given without its conserved first and last residue. Only part of the rows carry a size: once, few, many, or a class if the clone is expanded.

clone size: -; V gene: TRBV15; J gene: TRBJ1-1; CDR3 protein: ATSRDLDTNTEAF
clone size: once; V gene: TRBV4-1; J gene: TRBJ2-6; CDR3 protein: ASSQPRLSSSGANVLT
clone size: -; V gene: TRBV19; J gene: TRBJ1-2; CDR3 protein: ASSIGDYGYT
clone size: -; V gene: TRBV7-2; J gene: TRBJ1-1; CDR3 protein: ASSLWQVPEAF
clone size: -; V gene: TRBV4-1; J gene: TRBJ2-3; CDR3 protein: ASSQGRGSTDTQY
clone size: -; V gene: TRBV18; J gene: TRBJ1-2; CDR3 protein: ASSSSTGIDYGYT
clone size: -; V gene: TRBV6-5; J gene: TRBJ1-5; CDR3 protein: ASSEGLDQPQH
clone size: -; V gene: TRBV5-1; J gene: TRBJ2-1; CDR3 protein: ASSLKFQGDNEQF
clone size: once; V gene: TRBV13; J gene: TRBJ1-4; CDR3 protein: ASSHRGRGEKLF
clone size: few; V gene: TRBV19; J gene: TRBJ1-6; CDR3 protein: ASSIPGQGNSPLH
clone size: -; V gene: TRBV19; J gene: TRBJ1-2; CDR3 protein: ASSIGVIRNPNYGYT
clone size: few; V gene: TRBV4-1; J gene: TRBJ1-5; CDR3 protein: ASSPSGGRGEPQH
clone size: -; V gene: TRBV30; J gene: TRBJ2-7; CDR3 protein: AWSVTGYEQY
clone size: -; V gene: TRBV4-1; J gene: TRBJ1-1; CDR3 protein: ASSQLSTGAEAF
clone size: -; V gene: TRBV7-9; J gene: TRBJ2-7; CDR3 protein: ASSLGDRPYEQY
clone size: -; V gene: TRBV3-1/TRBV3-2; J gene: TRBJ1-5; CDR3 protein: ASGRRGYSNQPQH
clone size: -; V gene: TRBV1; J gene: TRBJ2-3; CDR3 protein: TSSRTGGSPADTQY
clone size: -; V gene: TRBV27; J gene: TRBJ1-5; CDR3 protein: ASSLMAGGSNQPQH
clone size: -; V gene: TRBV18; J gene: TRBJ1-5; CDR3 protein: ASSPREGDANQPQH
clone size: -; V gene: TRBV6-6; J gene: TRBJ1-4; CDR3 protein: ASRRGQGSEKLF
clone size: -; V gene: TRBV24-1; J gene: TRBJ1-6; CDR3 protein: ATSRGANSPLH
clone size: -; V gene: TRBV27; J gene: TRBJ1-1; CDR3 protein: ASSSRWTGRENTEAF